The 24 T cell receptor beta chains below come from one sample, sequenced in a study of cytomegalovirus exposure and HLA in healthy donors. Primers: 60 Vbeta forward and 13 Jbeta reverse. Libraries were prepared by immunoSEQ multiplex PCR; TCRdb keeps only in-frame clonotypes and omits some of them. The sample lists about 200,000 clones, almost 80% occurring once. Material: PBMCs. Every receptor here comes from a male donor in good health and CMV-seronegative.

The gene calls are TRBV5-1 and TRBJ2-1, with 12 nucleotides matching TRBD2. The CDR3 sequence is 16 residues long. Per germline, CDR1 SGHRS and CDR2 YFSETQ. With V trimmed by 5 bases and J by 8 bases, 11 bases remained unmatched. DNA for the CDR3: TGCGCCAGCAGGACAATGACTAGCGGGGGTGGGGATGAGCAGTTCTTC. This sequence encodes CASRTMTSGGGDEQFF.

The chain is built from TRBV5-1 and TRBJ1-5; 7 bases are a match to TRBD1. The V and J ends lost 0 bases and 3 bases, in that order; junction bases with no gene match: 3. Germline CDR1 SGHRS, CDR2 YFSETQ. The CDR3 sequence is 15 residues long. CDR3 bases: TGCGCCAGCAGCTTGGACGGGACAGACAATCAGCCCCAGCATTTT. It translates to CASSLDGTDNQPQHF. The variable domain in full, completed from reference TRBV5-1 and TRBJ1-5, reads KAGVTQTPRYLIKTRGQQVTLSCSPISGHRSVSWYQQTPGQGLQFLFEYFSETQRNKGNFPGRFSGRQFSNSRSEMNVSTLELGDSALYLCASSLDGTDNQPQHFGDGTRLSIL.

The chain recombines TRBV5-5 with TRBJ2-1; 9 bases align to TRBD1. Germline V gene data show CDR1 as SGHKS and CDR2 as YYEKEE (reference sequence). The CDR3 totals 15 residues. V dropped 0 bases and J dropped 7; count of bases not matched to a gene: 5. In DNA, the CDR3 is TGTGCCAGCAGCTTGGGTTGGGACAGGGTGAATGAGCAGTTCTTC. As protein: CASSLGWDRVNEQFF.

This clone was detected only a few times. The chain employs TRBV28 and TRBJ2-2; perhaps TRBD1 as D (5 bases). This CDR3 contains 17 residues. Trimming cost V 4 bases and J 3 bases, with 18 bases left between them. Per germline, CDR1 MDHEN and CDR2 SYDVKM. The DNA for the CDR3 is TGTGCCAGCAGTTCCCCAAGGGCCAGGGCCCACACCGGGGAGCTGTTTTTT. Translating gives CASSSPRARAHTGELFF. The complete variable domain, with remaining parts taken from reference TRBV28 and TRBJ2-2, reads DVKVTQSSRYLVKRTGEKVFLECVQDMDHENMFWYRQDPGLGLRLIYFSYDVKMKEKGDIPEGYSVSREKKERFSLILESASTNQTSMYLCASSSPRARAHTGELFFGEGSRLTVL.

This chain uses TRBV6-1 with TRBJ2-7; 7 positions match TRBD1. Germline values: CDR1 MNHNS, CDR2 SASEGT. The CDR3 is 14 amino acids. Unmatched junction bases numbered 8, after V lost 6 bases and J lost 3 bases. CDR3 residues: CASRLPGQRYEQYF. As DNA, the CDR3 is TGTGCCAGCAGATTACCGGGACAGCGCTACGAGCAGTACTTC.

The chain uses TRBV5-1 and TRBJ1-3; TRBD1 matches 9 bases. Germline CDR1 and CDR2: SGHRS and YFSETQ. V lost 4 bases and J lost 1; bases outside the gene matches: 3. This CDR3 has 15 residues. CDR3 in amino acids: CASSQGTGSGNTIYF. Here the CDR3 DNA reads TGCGCCAGCAGCCAAGGGACAGGGTCTGGAAACACCATATATTTT.

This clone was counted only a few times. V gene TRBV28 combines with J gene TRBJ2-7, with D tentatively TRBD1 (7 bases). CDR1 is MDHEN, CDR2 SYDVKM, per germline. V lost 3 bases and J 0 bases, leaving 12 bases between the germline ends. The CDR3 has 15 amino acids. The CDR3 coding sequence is TGTGCCAGCAGTTTCGGGGGACAGAGCTCCTACGAGCAGTACTTC. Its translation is CASSFGGQSSYEQYF.

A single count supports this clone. DNA of the CDR3: TGCGCCAGCAGCTTGGGGGGAGGGACTAGCGACTCCTACGAGCAGTACTTC. This encodes CASSLGGGTSDSYEQYF. The gene calls are TRBV5-1 and TRBJ2-7; TRBD2 matches 10 bases. Germline assignment: CDR1 SGHRS and CDR2 YFSETQ. The CDR3 is made up of 17 amino acids. V lost 0 bases and J lost 0; bases outside the gene matches: 6.

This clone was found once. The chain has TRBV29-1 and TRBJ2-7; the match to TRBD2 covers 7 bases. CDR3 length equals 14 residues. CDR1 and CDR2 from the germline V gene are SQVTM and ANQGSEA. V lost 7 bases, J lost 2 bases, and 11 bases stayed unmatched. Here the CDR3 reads CSAVAGLLPYEQYF. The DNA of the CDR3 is TGCAGCGCAGTAGCGGGCTTGCTCCCCTACGAGCAGTACTTC.

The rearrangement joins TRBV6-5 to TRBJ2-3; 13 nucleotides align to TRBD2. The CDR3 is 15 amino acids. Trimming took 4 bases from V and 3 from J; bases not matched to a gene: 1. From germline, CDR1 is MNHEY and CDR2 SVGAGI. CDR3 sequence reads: CASSSGLAGTDTQYF. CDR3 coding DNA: TGTGCCAGCAGTTCGGGACTAGCGGGAACAGATACGCAGTATTTT.

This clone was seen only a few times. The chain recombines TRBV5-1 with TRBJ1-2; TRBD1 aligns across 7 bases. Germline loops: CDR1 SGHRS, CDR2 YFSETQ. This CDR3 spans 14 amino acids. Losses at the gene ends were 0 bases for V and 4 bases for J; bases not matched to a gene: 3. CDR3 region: CASSLESGGYGYTF. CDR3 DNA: TGCGCCAGCAGCTTGGAATCAGGGGGCTATGGCTACACCTTC.

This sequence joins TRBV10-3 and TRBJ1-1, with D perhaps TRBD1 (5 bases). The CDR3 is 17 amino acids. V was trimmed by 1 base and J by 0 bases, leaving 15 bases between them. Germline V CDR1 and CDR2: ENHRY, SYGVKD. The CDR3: CAISEFQGSFMNTEAFF. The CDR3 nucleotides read TGTGCCATCAGTGAGTTTCAGGGAAGTTTCATGAACACTGAAGCTTTCTTT.

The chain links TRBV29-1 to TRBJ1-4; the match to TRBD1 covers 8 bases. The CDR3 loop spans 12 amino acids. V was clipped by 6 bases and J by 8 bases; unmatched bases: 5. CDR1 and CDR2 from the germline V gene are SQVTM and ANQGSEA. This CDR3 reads CSVRTGNEKLFF. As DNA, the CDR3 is TGCAGCGTGCGGACAGGGAACGAAAAACTGTTTTTT. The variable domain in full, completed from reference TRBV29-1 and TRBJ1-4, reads SAVISQKPSRDICQRGTSLTIQCQVDSQVTMMFWYRQQPGQSLTLIATANQGSEATYESGFVIDKFPISRPNLTFSTLTVSNMSPEDSSIYLCSVRTGNEKLFFGSGTQLSVL.

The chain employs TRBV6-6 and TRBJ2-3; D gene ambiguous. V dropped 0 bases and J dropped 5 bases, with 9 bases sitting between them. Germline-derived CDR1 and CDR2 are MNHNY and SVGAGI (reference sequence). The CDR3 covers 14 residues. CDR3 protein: CASSYSSTVDTQYF. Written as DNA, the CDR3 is TGTGCCAGCAGTTACTCCTCCACAGTAGATACGCAGTATTTT.

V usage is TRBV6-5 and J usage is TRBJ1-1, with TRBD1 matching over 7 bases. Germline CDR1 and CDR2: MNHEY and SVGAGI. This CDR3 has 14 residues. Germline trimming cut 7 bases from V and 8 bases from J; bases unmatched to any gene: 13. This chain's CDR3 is CASTWSPQGGEAFF. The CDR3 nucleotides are TGTGCCAGCACCTGGAGTCCGCAGGGGGGAGAAGCTTTCTTT.

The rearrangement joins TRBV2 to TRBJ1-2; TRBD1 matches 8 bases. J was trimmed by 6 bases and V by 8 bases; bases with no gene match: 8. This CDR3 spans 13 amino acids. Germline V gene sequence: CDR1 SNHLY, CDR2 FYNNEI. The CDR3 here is CASPDREANGYTF. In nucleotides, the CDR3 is TGTGCCAGCCCGGACAGGGAGGCGAATGGCTACACCTTC. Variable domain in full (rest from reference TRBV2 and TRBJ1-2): EPEVTQTPSHQVTQMGQEVILRCVPISNHLYFYWYRQILGQKVEFLVSFYNNEISEKSEIFDDQFSVERPDGSNFTLKIRSTKLEDSAMYFCASPDREANGYTFGSGTRLTVV.

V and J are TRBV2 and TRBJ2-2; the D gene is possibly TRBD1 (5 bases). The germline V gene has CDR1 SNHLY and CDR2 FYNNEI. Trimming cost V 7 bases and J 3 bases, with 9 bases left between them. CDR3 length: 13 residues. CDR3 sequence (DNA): TGTGCCAGCAACCCAGGGCACACCGGGGAGCTGTTTTTT. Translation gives CASNPGHTGELFF.

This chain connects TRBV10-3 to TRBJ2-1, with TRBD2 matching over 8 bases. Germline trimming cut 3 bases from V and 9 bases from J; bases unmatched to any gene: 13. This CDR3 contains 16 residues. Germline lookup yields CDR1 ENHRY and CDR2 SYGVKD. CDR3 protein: CAISDPPVGGGLEQFF. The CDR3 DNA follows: TGTGCCATCAGTGACCCTCCCGTCGGGGGGGGACTTGAGCAGTTCTTC.

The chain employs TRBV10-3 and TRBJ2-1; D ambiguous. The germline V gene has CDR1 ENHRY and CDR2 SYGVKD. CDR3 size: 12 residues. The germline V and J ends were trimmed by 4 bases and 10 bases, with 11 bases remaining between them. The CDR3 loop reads CAISADIKEQFF. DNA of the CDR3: TGTGCCATCAGTGCCGACATAAAGGAGCAGTTCTTC.

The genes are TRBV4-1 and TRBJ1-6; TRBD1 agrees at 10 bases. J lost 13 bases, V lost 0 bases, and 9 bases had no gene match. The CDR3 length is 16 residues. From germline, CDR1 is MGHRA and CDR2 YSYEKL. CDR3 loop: CASSQDAGQGMFPLHF. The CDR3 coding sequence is TGCGCCAGCAGCCAAGATGCGGGACAGGGGATGTTCCCCCTCCACTTT.

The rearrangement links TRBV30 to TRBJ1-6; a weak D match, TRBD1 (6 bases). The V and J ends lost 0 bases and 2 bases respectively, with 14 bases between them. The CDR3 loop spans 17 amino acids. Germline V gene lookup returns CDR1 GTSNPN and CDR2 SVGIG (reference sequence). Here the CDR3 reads CAWSVPGPGAYNSPLHF. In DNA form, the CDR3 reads TGTGCCTGGAGTGTACCTGGACCAGGGGCCTATAATTCACCCCTCCACTTT.

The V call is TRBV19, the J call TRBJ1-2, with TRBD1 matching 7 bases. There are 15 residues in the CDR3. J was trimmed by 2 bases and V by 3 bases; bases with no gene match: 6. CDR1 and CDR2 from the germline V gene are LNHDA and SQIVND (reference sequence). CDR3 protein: CASSILGQANYGYTF. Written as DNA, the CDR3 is TGTGCCAGTAGTATCCTCGGACAGGCAAACTATGGCTACACCTTC.

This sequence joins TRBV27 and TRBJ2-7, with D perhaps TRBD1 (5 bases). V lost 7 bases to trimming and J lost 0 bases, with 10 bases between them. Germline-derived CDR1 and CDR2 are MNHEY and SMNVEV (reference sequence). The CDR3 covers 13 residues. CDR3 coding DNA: TGTGCCAGCACCCCGACAGACTCCTACGAGCAGTACTTC. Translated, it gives CASTPTDSYEQYF.

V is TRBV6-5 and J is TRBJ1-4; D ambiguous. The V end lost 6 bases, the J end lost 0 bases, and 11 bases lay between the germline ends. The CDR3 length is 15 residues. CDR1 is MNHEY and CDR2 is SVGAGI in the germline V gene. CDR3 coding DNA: TGTGCCAGCAGACTCCTCACGCCAACTAATGAAAAACTGTTTTTT. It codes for CASRLLTPTNEKLFF.